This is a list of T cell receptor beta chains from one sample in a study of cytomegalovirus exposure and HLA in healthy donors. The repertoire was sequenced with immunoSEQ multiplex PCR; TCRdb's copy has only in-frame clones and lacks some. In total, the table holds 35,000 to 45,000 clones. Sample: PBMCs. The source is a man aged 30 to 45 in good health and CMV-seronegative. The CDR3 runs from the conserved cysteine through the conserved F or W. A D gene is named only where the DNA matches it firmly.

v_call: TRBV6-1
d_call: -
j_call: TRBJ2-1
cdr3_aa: CASRPSIRLNNEQFF
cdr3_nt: TGTGCCAGCAGGCCCAGCATCAGGCTAAATAATGAGCAGTTCTTC

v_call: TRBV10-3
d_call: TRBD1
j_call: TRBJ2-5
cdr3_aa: CAIGQGKETQYF
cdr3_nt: TGTGCCATAGGACAGGGGAAAGAGACCCAGTACTTC

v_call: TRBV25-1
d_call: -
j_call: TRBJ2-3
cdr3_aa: CASSGYPQGAADTQYF
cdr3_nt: TGTGCCAGCAGTGGGTACCCTCAAGGTGCGGCAGATACGCAGTATTTT

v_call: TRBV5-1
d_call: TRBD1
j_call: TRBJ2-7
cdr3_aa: CASSGGQTLEQYF
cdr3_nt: TGCGCCAGCAGCGGGGGACAGACTTTAGAGCAGTACTTC

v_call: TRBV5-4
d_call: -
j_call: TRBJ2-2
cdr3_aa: CASSLRGQFTGELFF
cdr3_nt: TGTGCCAGCAGCTTGCGCGGACAGTTTACCGGGGAGCTGTTTTTT

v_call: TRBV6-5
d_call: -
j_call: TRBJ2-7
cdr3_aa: CAEDPRTVYEQYF
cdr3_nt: TGTGCCGAAGACCCAAGGACAGTTTACGAGCAGTACTTC

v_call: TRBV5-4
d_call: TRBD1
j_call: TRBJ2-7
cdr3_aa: CASSTRDRDYEQYF
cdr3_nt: TGTGCCAGCAGCACCCGGGACAGGGACTACGAGCAGTACTTC

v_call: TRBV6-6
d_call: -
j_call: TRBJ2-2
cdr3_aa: CASRGRLVGTGELFF
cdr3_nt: TGTGCCAGCAGGGGGCGACTCGTTGGCACCGGGGAGCTGTTTTTT

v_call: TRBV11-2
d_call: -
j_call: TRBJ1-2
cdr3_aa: CASSLSVVGYTF
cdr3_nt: TGTGCCAGCAGCTTATCGGTGGTTGGCTACACCTTC

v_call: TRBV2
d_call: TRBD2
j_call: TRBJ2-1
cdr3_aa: CASSPRAGLGGNEQFF
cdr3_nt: TGTGCCAGCAGCCCCAGAGCGGGACTAGGTGGGAATGAGCAGTTCTTC

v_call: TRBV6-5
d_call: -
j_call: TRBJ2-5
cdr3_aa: CASSYSRVGETQYF
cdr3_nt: TGTGCCAGCAGTTACTCGAGGGTAGGGGAGACCCAGTACTTC

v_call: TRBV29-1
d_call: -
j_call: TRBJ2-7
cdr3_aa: CSVPGPAEYEQYF
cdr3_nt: TGCAGCGTCCCAGGGCCGGCCGAGTACGAGCAGTACTTC

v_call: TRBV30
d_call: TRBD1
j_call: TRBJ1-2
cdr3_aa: CAWRRDRAMRNYGYTF
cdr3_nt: TGTGCCTGGAGAAGGGACAGGGCAATGAGGAACTACGGCTACACCTTC

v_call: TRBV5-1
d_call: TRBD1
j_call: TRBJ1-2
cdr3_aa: CASSLGQGNVYGYTF
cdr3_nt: TGCGCCAGCAGCTTGGGACAGGGAAATGTTTATGGCTACACCTTC

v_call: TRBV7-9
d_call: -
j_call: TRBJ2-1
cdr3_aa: CASSEQAGGFF
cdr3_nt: TGTGCCAGCAGCGAACAGGCAGGCGGGTTCTTC

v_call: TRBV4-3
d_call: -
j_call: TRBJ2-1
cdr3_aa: CASSQDFRTVDEQFF
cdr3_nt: TGCGCCAGCAGCCAAGATTTTCGCACGGTGGATGAGCAGTTCTTC

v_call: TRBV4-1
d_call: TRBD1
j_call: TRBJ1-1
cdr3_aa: CASSQGDREAFF
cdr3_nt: TGCGCCAGCAGCCAGGGGGACAGGGAAGCTTTCTTT

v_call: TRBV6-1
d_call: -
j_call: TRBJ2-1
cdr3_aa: CASRLSGNEQFF
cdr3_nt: TGTGCCAGCAGACTCAGCGGGAATGAGCAGTTCTTC

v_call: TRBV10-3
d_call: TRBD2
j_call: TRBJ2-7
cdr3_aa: CAGGGGAVQYF
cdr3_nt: TGTGCCGGAGGCGGGGGGGCTGTACAGTACTTC

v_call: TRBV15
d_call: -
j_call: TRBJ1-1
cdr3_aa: CATSREVRGTEAFF
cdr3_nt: TGTGCCACCAGCAGAGAGGTCCGAGGGACTGAAGCTTTCTTT

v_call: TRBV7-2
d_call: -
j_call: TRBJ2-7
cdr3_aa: CASSLVRYEQYF
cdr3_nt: TGTGCCAGCAGCTTAGTCCGCTACGAGCAGTACTTC

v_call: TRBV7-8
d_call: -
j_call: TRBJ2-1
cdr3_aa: CASVGSYNEQFF
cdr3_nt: TGTGCCAGCGTCGGGTCCTACAATGAGCAGTTCTTC

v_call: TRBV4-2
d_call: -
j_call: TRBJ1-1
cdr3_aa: CASSQEKGAGGNTEAFF
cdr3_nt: TGTGCCAGCAGCCAAGAAAAGGGCGCGGGAGGGAACACTGAAGCTTTCTTT

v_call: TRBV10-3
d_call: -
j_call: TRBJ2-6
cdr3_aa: CAISESGVSGANVLTF
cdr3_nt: TGTGCCATCAGTGAGTCGGGCGTCTCTGGGGCCAACGTCCTGACTTTC

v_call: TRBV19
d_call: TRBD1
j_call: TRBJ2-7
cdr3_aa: CASSIATGETYEQYF
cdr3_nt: TGTGCCAGTAGTATAGCGACAGGGGAAACCTACGAGCAGTACTTC

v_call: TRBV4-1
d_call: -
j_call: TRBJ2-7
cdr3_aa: CASSQDREQYF
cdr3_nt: TGCGCCAGCAGCCAAGACCGGGAGCAGTACTTC

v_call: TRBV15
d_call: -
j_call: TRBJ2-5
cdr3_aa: CATSRDRVLQETQYF
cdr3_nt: TGTGCCACCAGCAGAGACAGGGTCCTCCAAGAGACCCAGTACTTC

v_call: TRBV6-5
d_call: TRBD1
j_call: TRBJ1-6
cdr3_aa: CASRNDRGNSPLHF
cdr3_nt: TGTGCCAGCAGGAACGACAGGGGAAATTCACCCCTCCACTTT

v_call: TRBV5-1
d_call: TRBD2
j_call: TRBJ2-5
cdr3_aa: CASSPPGGAENQYF
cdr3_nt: TGCGCCAGCAGCCCGCCGGGAGGGGCGGAGAACCAGTACTTC

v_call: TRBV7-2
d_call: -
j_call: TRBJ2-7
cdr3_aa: CASSNQYEQYF
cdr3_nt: TGTGCCAGCAGCAACCAGTACGAGCAGTACTTC

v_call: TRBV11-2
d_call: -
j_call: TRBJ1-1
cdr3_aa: CASSPQSEAFF
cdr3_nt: TGTGCCAGCAGCCCCCAGTCTGAAGCTTTCTTT

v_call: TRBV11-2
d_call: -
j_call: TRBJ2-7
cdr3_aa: CASSQTSGYEQYF
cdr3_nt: TGTGCCAGCAGCCAGACTAGTGGCTACGAGCAGTACTTC

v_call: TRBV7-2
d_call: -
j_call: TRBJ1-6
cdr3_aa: CASSLLVRAASYNSPLHF
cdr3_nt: TGTGCCAGCAGCTTACTGGTCAGGGCGGCGTCCTATAATTCACCCCTCCACTTT

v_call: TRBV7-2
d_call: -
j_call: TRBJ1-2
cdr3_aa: CASTPVDYGYTF
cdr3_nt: TGTGCCAGCACTCCAGTGGACTATGGCTACACCTTC

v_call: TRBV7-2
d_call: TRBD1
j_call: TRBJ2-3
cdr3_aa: CASGTGSTDTQYF
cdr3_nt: TGTGCCTCAGGGACAGGGAGCACAGATACGCAGTATTTT

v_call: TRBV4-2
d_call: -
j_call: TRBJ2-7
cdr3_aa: CASSQEPLEGSYEQYF
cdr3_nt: TGTGCCAGCAGCCAAGAACCACTAGAGGGATCCTACGAGCAGTACTTC